The clone carrying this T cell receptor (beta chain) has just a few counts. Trimming pared 1 base from V and 4 bases from J, leaving 4 bases between. CDR3 length: 12 residues. Germline values: CDR1 SNHLY, CDR2 FYNNEI. In the source study's methods: Scientists estimated how many nucleated cells there were by amplifying reference gene primers. The data were produced by immunoSEQ multiplex PCR, yet TCRdb's version contains in-frame clones alone and is incomplete. V and J calls and clone size are as listed in that table; D and trimming were resolved from the DNA. The repertoire holds about 160,000 clones, just under 90% seen once, with about 9.4% in the top ten. These data belong to a study of blood T cell repertoires in COVID-19. Study summary: Samples taken during acute and convalescent COVID-19 were collected in the United States, Italy and Spain. The cDNA or gDNA used as material had been derived from T cells, B-cell-depleted T cells, or PBMCs.

This chain uses TRBV2 with TRBJ1-2; the D is unclear. The sequence derives from a woman aged 70 to 79 with COVID-19, enrolled during active disease. Source material: peripheral blood. In DNA, the CDR3 is TGTGCCAGCAGTGAAGGAGGCTATGGCTACACCTTC. It encodes CASSEGGYGYTF.